This TCR beta chain was captured in a study of T cells in women clearing cervical HPV infection. Study-wide results and caveats: TRBV6-7 abundance was lower in cases than controls (around 0.11% versus 0.15%). It is unknown whether associations predate infection; no effector/memory or HPV-specific sorting.

Sequencing used immunoSEQ multiplex PCR; TCRdb keeps in-frame clones, though not all of them. The sample is made up of around 15,000 clones, and the top ten hold roughly 6.8% of it. CDR3 length equals 18 residues. Germline CDR1 reads GTSNPN; CDR2 reads SVGIG (reference sequence). Trimming removed 0 bases from V and 0 bases from J; junction bases left unmatched: 4. MY09/MY11 PCR detected cervical HPV DNA; dot-blot assigned genotypes. A note on this clone: Antigen: not known. Coverage ceases 3 residues before the CDR3 finishes, and the germline J gene fills in the end.

The receptor was derived from a woman between 18 and 75 years old with a cervical HPV16 infection that either progressed to CIN3+ or cleared (not recorded which). This sequence joins TRBV30 and TRBJ2-3; 15 nucleotides line up with TRBD2. Sequencing input: blood buffy coat. The covered CDR3 bases are TGTGCCTGGAGTGTCGGACTAGCGGGGGGGCCTAGCACAGATACG. Translating it yields CAWSVGLAGGPSTDT. The full CDR3 reads CAWSVGLAGGPSTDTQYF.